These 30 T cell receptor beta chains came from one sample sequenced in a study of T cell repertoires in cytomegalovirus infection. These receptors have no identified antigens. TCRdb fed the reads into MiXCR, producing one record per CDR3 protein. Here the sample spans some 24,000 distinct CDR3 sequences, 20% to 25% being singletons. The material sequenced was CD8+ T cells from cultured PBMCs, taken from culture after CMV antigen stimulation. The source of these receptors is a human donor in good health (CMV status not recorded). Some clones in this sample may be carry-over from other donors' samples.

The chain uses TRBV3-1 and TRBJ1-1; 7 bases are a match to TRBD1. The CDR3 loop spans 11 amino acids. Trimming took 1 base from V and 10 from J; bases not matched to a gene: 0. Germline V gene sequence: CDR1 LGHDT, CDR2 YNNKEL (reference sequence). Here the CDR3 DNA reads TGTGCCAGCAGCCAAGGACAGGGAGCTTTCTTT. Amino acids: CASSQGQGAFF.

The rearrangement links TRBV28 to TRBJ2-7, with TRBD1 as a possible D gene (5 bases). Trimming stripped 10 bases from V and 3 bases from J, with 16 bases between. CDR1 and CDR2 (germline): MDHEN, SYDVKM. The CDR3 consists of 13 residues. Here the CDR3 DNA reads TGTGCCACCCAGCCCCCAGGGTACTACGAGCAGTACTTC. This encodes CATQPPGYYEQYF.

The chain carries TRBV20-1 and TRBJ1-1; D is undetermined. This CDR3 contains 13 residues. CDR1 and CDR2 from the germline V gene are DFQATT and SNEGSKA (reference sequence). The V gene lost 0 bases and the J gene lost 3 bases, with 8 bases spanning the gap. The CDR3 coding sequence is TGCAGTGCTAGAGATCAAGGGTACACTGAAGCTTTCTTT. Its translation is CSARDQGYTEAFF.

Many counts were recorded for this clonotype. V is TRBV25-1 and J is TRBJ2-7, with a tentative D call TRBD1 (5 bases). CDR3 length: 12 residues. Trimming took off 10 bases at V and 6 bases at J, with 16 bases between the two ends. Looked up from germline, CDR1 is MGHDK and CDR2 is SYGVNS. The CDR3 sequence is CAIDAGAGEQYF. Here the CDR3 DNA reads TGTGCCATCGACGCTGGGGCAGGCGAGCAGTACTTC.

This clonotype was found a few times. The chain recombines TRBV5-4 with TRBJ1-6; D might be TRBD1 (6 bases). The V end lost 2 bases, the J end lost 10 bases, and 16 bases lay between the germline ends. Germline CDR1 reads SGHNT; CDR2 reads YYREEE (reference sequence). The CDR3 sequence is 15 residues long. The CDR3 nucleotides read TGTGCCAGCAGCTTAAACAGGGCCCTCGGATCACCCCTCCACTTT. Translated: CASSLNRALGSPLHF.

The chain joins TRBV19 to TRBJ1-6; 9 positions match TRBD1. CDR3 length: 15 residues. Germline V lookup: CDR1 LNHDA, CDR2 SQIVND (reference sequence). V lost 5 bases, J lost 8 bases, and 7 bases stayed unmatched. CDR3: CASSQQGQGYSPLHF. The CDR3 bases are TGTGCCAGTAGTCAGCAGGGACAGGGATATTCACCCCTCCACTTT. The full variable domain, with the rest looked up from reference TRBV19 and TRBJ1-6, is DGGITQSPKYLFRKEGQNVTLSCEQNLNHDAMYWYRQDPGQGLRLIYYSQIVNDFQKGDIAEGYSVSREKKESFPLTVTSAQKNPTAFYLCASSQQGQGYSPLHFGNGTRLTVT.

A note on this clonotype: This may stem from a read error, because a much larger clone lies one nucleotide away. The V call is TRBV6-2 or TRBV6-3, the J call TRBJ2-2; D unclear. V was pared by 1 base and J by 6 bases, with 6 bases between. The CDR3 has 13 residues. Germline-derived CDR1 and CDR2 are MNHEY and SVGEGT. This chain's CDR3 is CASSYLWSGELFF. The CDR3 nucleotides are TGTGCCAGCAGTTACTTATGGTCCGGGGAGCTGTTTTTT.

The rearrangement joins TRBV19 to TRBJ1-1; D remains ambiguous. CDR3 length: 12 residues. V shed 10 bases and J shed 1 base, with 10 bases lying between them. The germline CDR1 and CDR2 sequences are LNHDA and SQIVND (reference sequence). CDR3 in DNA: TGTGCCACCGCCGCGGGGAACACTGAAGCTTTCTTT. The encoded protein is CATAAGNTEAFF.

CDR3 loop: CASSLRGAEAQYF. The CDR3 bases are TGTGCCAGCAGCTTGAGGGGAGCCGAGGCCCAGTACTTC. This chain links TRBV5-8 with TRBJ2-5; D could derive from TRBD1 or TRBD2 (5 bases each). The V gene's germline CDR1 is SGHTS and CDR2 YDEGEE. Trimming took off 1 base at V and 9 bases at J, with 13 bases between the two ends. This CDR3 is 13 amino acids long.

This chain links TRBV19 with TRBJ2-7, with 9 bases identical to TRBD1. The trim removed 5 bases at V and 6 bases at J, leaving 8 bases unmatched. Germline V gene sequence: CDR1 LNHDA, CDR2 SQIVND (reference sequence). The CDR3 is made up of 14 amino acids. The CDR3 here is CASSSYRGQVEQYF. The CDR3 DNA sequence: TGTGCCAGTAGTTCGTACAGGGGGCAAGTCGAGCAGTACTTC.

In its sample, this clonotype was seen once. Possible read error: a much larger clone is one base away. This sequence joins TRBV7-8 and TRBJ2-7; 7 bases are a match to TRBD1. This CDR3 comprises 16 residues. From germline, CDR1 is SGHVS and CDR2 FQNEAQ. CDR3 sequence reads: CASSMPLLGGGYEQCF. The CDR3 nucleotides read TGTGCCAGCAGCATGCCGTTACTAGGGGGCGGGTACGAGCAGTGCTTC.

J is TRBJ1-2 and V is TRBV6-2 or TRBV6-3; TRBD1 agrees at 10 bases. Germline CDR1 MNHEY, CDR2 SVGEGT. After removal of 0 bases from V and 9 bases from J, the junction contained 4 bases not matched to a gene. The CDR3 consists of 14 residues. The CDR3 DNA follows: TGTGCCAGCAGTTACTCGGGACAGGGGCCGAGCTACACCTTC. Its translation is CASSYSGQGPSYTF.

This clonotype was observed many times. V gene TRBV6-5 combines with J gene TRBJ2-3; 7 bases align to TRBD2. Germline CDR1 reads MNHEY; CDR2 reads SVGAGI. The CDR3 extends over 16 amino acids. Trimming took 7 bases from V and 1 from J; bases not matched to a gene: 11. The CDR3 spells CASTYIGLDGTDTQYF. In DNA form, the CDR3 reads TGTGCCAGCACCTATATAGGACTAGACGGCACAGATACGCAGTATTTT.

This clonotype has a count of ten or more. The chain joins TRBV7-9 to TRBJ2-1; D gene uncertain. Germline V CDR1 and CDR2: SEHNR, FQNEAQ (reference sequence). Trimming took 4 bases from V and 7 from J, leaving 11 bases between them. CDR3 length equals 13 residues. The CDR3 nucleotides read TGTGCCAGCAGCTCGTTTACTGATAATGAGCAGTTCTTC. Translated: CASSSFTDNEQFF.

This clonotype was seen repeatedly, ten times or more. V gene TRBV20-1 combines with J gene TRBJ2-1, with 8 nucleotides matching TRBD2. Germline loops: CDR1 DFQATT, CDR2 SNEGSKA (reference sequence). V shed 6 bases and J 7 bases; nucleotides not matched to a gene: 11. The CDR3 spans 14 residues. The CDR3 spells CSANTGGARNEQFF. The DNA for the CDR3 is TGCAGTGCCAACACCGGGGGGGCCAGAAATGAGCAGTTCTTC.

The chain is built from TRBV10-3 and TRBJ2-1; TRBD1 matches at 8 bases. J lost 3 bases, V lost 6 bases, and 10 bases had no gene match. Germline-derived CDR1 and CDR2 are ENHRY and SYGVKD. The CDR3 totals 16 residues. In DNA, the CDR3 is TGTGCCATCAGGGACCGGGCAGGGGGCCACTACAATGAGCAGTTCTTC. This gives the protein CAIRDRAGGHYNEQFF.

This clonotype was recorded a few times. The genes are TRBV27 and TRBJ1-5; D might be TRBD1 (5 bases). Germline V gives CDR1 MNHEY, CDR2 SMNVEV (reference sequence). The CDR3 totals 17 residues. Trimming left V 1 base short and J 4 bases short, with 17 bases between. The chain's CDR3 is CASSLYPGGAGNQPQHF. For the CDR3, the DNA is TGTGCCAGCAGTTTATACCCCGGAGGGGCTGGGAATCAGCCCCAGCATTTT.

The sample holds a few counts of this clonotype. The CDR3 loop reads CASRGDTGELFF. DNA of the CDR3: TGTGCCAGCAGGGGGGACACCGGGGAGCTGTTTTTT. V is TRBV2 and J is TRBJ2-2, with D perhaps given as TRBD1 or TRBD2 (5 bases each). Between the trimmed V and J ends, which lost 6 bases and 3 bases, there was a span of 5 bases. The CDR3 has 12 amino acids. The V gene's germline CDR1 is SNHLY and CDR2 FYNNEI. Drawing the rest from reference TRBV2 and TRBJ2-2, the complete variable domain is EPEVTQTPSHQVTQMGQEVILRCVPISNHLYFYWYRQILGQKVEFLVSFYNNEISEKSEIFDDQFSVERPDGSNFTLKIRSTKLEDSAMYFCASRGDTGELFFGEGSRLTVL.

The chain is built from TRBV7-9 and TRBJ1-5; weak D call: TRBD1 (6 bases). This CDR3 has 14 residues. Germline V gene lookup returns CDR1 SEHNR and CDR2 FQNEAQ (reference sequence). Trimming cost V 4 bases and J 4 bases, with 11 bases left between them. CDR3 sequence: CASSSTGTNQPQHF. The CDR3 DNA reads TGTGCCAGCAGCTCCACAGGGACAAATCAGCCCCAGCATTTT.

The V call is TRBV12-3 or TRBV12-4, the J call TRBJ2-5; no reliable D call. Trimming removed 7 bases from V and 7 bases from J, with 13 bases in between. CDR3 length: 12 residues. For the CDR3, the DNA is TGTGCCAGCATGGAAGGGTTTGGGACCCAGTACTTC. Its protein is CASMEGFGTQYF.

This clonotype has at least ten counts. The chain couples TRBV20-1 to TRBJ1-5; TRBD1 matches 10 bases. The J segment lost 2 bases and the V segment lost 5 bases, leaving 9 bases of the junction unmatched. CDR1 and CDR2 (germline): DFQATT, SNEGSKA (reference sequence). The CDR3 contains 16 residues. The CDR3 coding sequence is TGCAGTGCTGAACGGGACAGGGGTAGCGGCAATCAGCCCCAGCATTTT. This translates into CSAERDRGSGNQPQHF.

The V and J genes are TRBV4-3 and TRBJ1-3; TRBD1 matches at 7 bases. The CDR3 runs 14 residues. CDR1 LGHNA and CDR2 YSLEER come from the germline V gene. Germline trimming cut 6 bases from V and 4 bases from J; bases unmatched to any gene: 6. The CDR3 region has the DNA TGCGCCAGCAGTTACGACAGGGCCGGAAACACCATATATTTT. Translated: CASSYDRAGNTIYF.

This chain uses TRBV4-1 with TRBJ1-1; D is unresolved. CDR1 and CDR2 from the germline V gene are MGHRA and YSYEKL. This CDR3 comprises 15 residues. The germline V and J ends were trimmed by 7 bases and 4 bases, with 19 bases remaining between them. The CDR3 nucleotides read TGCGCCAGCACCTATTCCTCTAGTGGGTCCACTGAAGCTTTCTTT. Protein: CASTYSSSGSTEAFF.

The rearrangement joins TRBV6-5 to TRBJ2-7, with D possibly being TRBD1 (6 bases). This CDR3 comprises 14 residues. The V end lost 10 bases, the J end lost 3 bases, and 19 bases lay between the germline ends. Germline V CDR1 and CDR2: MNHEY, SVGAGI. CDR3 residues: CATALDSNFYEQYF. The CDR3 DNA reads TGTGCCACCGCATTGGACAGCAATTTCTACGAGCAGTACTTC.

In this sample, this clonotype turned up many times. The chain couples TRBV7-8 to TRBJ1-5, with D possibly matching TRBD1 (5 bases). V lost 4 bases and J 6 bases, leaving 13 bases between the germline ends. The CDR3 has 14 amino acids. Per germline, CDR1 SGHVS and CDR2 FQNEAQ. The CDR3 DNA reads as TGTGCCAGCAGCTCCGACAGTCTCCGTCAGCCCCAGCATTTT. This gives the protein CASSSDSLRQPQHF.

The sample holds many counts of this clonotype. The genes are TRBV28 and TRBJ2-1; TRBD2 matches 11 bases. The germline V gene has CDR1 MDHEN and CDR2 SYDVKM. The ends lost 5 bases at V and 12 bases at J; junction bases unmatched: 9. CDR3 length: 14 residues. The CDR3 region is CASSPLTSGVSQFF. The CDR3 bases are TGTGCCAGCAGTCCCCTGACTAGCGGGGTTTCGCAGTTCTTC.

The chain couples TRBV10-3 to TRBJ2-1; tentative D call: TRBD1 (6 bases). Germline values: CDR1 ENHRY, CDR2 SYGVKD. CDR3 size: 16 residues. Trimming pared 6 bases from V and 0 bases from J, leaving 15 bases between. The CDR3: CAIRADSISSYNEQFF. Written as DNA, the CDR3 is TGTGCCATCAGAGCGGACAGTATTTCCTCCTACAATGAGCAGTTCTTC.

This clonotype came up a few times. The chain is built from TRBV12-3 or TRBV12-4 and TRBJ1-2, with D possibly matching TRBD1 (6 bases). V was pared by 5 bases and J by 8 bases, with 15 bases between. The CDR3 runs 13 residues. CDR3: CASSLNRVRGYTF. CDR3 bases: TGTGCCAGCAGTCTGAACAGGGTTCGGGGCTACACCTTC.

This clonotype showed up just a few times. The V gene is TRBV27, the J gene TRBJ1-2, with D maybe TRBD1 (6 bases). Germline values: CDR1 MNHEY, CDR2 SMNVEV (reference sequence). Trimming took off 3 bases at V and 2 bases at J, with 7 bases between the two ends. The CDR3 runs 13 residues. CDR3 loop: CASSLGQNYGYTF. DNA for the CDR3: TGTGCCAGCAGTTTGGGACAAAACTATGGCTACACCTTC.

The CDR3 protein is CASSFVTSPLHF. DNA of the CDR3: TGTGCCAGCAGCTTCGTGACTTCACCCCTCCACTTT. The V and J genes are TRBV7-2 and TRBJ1-6; D remains unclear. V lost 3 bases and J 9 bases, leaving 6 bases between the germline ends. The CDR3 loop spans 12 amino acids. Germline loops: CDR1 SGHTA, CDR2 FQGNSA.